These T cell receptor beta chains were read from a single sample in a study of tissue T cells after allogeneic stem cell transplantation. TCRdb's table, derived via immunoSEQ multiplex PCR, lists solely in-frame clones and lacks some. The sample lists approximately 30,000 clones, 85% occurring once. Sequencing used blood, obtained before transplantation. Source of these receptors: a woman aged 18-50 years who later had graft-versus-host disease after an allogeneic stem cell transplant. CDR3s include the opening cysteine and the closing phenylalanine or tryptophan. D genes are given only for firm matches.

d_call j_call v_call cdr3_aa
TRBD1 TRBJ2-7 TRBV20-1 CSASRQGAFEQYF
. TRBJ2-1 TRBV5-8 CASSLNSRTVYNEQFF
. TRBJ1-1 TRBV19 CASSRPGHLGAFF
. TRBJ1-1 TRBV9 CASSVGSGGKLAEAFF
. TRBJ1-5 TRBV12-3/TRBV12-4 CASNPGFNQPQHF
. TRBJ2-6 TRBV5-1 CASSLKGTASSGANVLTF
. TRBJ1-6 TRBV6-5 CASTRGGLNSPLHF
TRBD1 TRBJ2-1 TRBV11-2 CASSLIIRGIAPAYNEQFF
. TRBJ2-1 TRBV4-1 CASSHLRDLLNEQFF
. TRBJ1-4 TRBV28 CASSSGQSEKLFF
. TRBJ1-4 TRBV7-2 CASSLALGANEKLFF
. TRBJ1-2 TRBV7-2 CASSLAGTGGYGYGYTF
TRBD2 TRBJ2-7 TRBV9 CASTARASGTNYEQYF
TRBD2 TRBJ2-6 TRBV29-1 CSVAGTSGGLTLSGANVLTF
. TRBJ2-3 TRBV14 CASSQTSGTKSTDTQYF
TRBD1 TRBJ1-1 TRBV5-8 CASSPGQGKNTEAFF
. TRBJ1-2 TRBV6-5 CASSSTGTLYGYTF
TRBD1 TRBJ1-4 TRBV15 CATSSNRGTEKLFF
TRBD2 TRBJ2-3 TRBV4-2 CASSQDFSGGADTQYF
. TRBJ1-1 TRBV19 CASSISPAREAFF
. TRBJ1-1 TRBV2 CASRAQALGAFF
. TRBJ2-6 TRBV25-1 CASSGGTGSGANVLTF
. TRBJ1-2 TRBV11-2 CASSLGPEQGRGYTF
. TRBJ1-6 TRBV27 CASSTSEGSPLHF
. TRBJ2-1 TRBV27 CASSLSADNEQFF
. TRBJ2-5 TRBV5-1 CASSVQETQYF
. TRBJ2-2 TRBV7-3 CASSPGHTGELFF